This T cell receptor (beta chain) was identified in a study of cytomegalovirus exposure and HLA in healthy donors. Study results and limitations: It was only CMV serostatus that was available as immune exposure information.

Details on this clone: The target antigen is unknown.

PCR used 60 Vbeta primers and 13 Jbeta primers. Assay used: immunoSEQ multiplex PCR; TCRdb lists only in-frame clones, some missing. The sample comprises about 110,000 clones, around 74% of which are singletons, and 14% rests with the top ten. This CDR3 is built from 15 residues. V was pared by 5 bases and J by 7 bases, with 10 bases of the junction left unmatched. Germline CDR1 and CDR2: SEHNR and FQNEAQ (reference sequence). The chain uses TRBV7-9 and TRBJ2-5; 10 bases are shared with TRBD2. What was sequenced was PBMCs. The receptor was derived from a woman aged 40 to 50 in good health and CMV-seropositive. The CDR3 sequence: CASSPLSGGVGTQYF. CDR3 nucleotide sequence: TGTGCCAGCAGCCCCCTGAGCGGGGGGGTGGGGACCCAGTACTTC.